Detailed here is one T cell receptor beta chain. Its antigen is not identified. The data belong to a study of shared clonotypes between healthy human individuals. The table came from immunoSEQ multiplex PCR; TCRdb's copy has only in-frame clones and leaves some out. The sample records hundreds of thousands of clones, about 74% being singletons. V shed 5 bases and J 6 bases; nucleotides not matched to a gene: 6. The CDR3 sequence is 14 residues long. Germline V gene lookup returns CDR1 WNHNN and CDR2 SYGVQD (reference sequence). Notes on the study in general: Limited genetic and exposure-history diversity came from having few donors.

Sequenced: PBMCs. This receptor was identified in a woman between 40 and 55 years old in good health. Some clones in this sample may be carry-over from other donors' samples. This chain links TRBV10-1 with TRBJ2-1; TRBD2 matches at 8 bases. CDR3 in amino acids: CASSRAGEPNEQFF. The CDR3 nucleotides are TGCGCCAGCAGTCGAGCGGGAGAGCCCAATGAGCAGTTCTTC.